The 24 T cell receptor beta chains presented below share a single source sample, sequenced in a study of T cell responses to AZD1222 COVID-19 vaccine. Clones were read by immunoSEQ multiplex PCR, and TCRdb kept only the in-frame ones, dropping some. Here the sample spans 130,000 or so clones, 90% to 95% being singletons. The sample consisted of peripheral blood, taken on day 0 of AZD1222 vaccination. The receptors were gathered from an adult in good health.

This chain connects TRBV6-5 to TRBJ2-7, with 7 nucleotides matching TRBD1. There are 15 residues in the CDR3. CDR1 is MNHEY and CDR2 is SVGAGI in the germline V gene. With 6 bases clipped from V and 1 base from J, the junction kept 9 bases outside the gene matches. The CDR3 DNA sequence: TGTGCCAGCAGCCAGATGACAGGGCTTTCCTACGAGCAGTACTTC. As protein: CASSQMTGLSYEQYF.

This rearrangement joins TRBV3-1 (or the pseudogene TRBV3-2) to TRBJ1-3, with TRBD1 identical over 7 bases. CDR3 length: 16 residues. The germline V gene has CDR1 LGHDT and CDR2 YNNKEL (reference sequence). V shed 5 bases, J shed 0 bases, and the junction held 7 bases outside the gene matches. Here the CDR3 reads CASSVKGGSSGNTIYF. The CDR3 DNA reads TGTGCCAGCAGCGTGAAAGGGGGCAGCTCTGGAAACACCATATATTTT.

This clone came up a few times. The J gene is TRBJ1-2, the V gene TRBV7-9, with 9 bases that match TRBD1. Germline values: CDR1 SEHNR, CDR2 FQNEAQ (reference sequence). V was pared by 2 bases and J by 5 bases, with 9 bases of the junction left unmatched. There are 16 residues in the CDR3. The CDR3 nucleotides read TGTGCCAGCAGCTTACAAACAGGGGGCGGAGGGTATGGCTACACCTTC. Translation gives CASSLQTGGGGYGYTF.

This clone was recorded only once. This chain uses TRBV19 with TRBJ1-2, with 9 nucleotides matching TRBD1. Trimming at V came to 5 bases and at J to 3 bases, leaving 10 bases not matched to a gene. Germline V gene data show CDR1 as LNHDA and CDR2 as SQIVND (reference sequence). The CDR3 spans 16 residues. CDR3 DNA: TGTGCCAGTAGTTCGATACCGGGACAGGGTGACTATGGCTACACCTTC. This encodes CASSSIPGQGDYGYTF.

V is TRBV3-1 (or the pseudogene TRBV3-2) and J is TRBJ1-1, with D uncertain. Between the trimmed V and J ends, which lost 3 bases and 10 bases, there was a span of 18 bases. The CDR3 length is 14 residues. Germline V gives CDR1 LGHDT, CDR2 YNNKEL (reference sequence). The CDR3 reads CASSQLLGPKVAFF. CDR3 bases: TGTGCCAGCAGCCAGTTACTCGGGCCTAAGGTAGCTTTCTTT.

This chain uses TRBV5-5 with TRBJ1-5; D might be TRBD1 (5 bases). This CDR3 comprises 14 residues. Per the germline V gene, CDR1 is SGHKS and CDR2 is YYEKEE (reference sequence). V shed 0 bases and J shed 1 base, with 5 bases lying between them. The CDR3 sequence is CASSLDRSNQPQHF. The DNA for the CDR3 is TGTGCCAGCAGCTTGGACAGGAGCAATCAGCCCCAGCATTTT.

This clone was found once. The rearrangement uses TRBV12-5 and TRBJ2-3; 8 bases match TRBD1. The CDR3 is 15 residues long. Germline CDR1 is LGHNT and CDR2 is FRNRAP. The J segment lost 0 bases and the V segment lost 5 bases, leaving 4 bases of the junction unmatched. The DNA of the CDR3 is TGTGCTAGTGGTGACAGGGGCCGAAGCACAGATACGCAGTATTTT. This codes for CASGDRGRSTDTQYF.

The CDR3 sequence: CASSQDGQGGSYEQYF. The CDR3 DNA follows: TGCGCCAGCAGCCAAGACGGGCAGGGAGGTTCCTACGAGCAGTACTTC. This chain joins TRBV4-1 and TRBJ2-7; D is possibly TRBD2 (6 bases). This CDR3 region has 16 residues. CDR1 MGHRA and CDR2 YSYEKL come from the germline V gene. Trimming shortened V by 0 bases and J by 1 base, and 13 bases separated the two germline ends.

V and J are TRBV30 and TRBJ2-7; D uncertain. V lost 3 bases and J lost 13, with 19 bases in between. CDR1 and CDR2 from the germline V gene are GTSNPN and SVGIG (reference sequence). The CDR3 has 12 residues. CDR3 loop: CAWSPSRLHPYF. In DNA form, the CDR3 reads TGTGCCTGGAGCCCATCCCGGTTGCATCCTTACTTC.

This chain joins TRBV30 and TRBJ2-1, with 8 nucleotides matching TRBD2. The germline CDR1 and CDR2 sequences are GTSNPN and SVGIG (reference sequence). The CDR3 loop spans 15 amino acids. The ends lost 0 bases at V and 8 bases at J; junction bases unmatched: 9. The CDR3 region has the DNA TGTGCCTGGAGTGTTAGCGGGACTGTATACTATGAGCAGTTCTTC. This gives the protein CAWSVSGTVYYEQFF.

This rearrangement joins TRBV7-2 to TRBJ2-2; 12 bases line up with TRBD2. Germline CDR1 SGHTA, CDR2 FQGNSA. V shed 6 bases, J shed 0 bases, and the junction held 5 bases outside the gene matches. The CDR3 loop spans 17 amino acids. CDR3 nucleotides: TGTGCCAGCAGACCCGGACTAGCGGGACCGAACACCGGGGAGCTGTTTTTT. Protein: CASRPGLAGPNTGELFF.

The J gene is TRBJ1-1, the V gene TRBV12-3 or TRBV12-4; D is perhaps TRBD1 (5 bases). Trimming shortened V by 5 bases and J by 11 bases, and 15 bases separated the two germline ends. The CDR3 covers 12 residues. This CDR3 is CASSGSGQIAFF. The CDR3 DNA reads as TGTGCCAGCAGTGGGTCCGGACAAATTGCTTTCTTT.

The chain joins TRBV6-5 to TRBJ2-5, with 7 bases aligning to TRBD1. Germline assignment: CDR1 MNHEY and CDR2 SVGAGI. J was trimmed by 7 bases and V by 5 bases; bases with no gene match: 10. The CDR3 spans 14 residues. The CDR3 DNA sequence: TGTGCCAGCAGTCCAAGAACAGGGGTAGTGACCCAGTACTTC. Translated: CASSPRTGVVTQYF.

This chain connects TRBV4-1 to TRBJ1-6, with 7 bases fitting TRBD1. The CDR3 length is 18 residues. V shed 0 bases and J 0 bases; nucleotides not matched to a gene: 5. The V gene's germline CDR1 is MGHRA and CDR2 YSYEKL. CDR3 DNA sequence: TGCGCCAGCAGCCAAGATGACAGGGCGAGCTCCTATAATTCACCCCTCCACTTT. Translating gives CASSQDDRASSYNSPLHF.

The chain has TRBV6-5 and TRBJ1-5; D may be TRBD1 (6 bases). There are 15 residues in the CDR3. CDR1 and CDR2 (germline): MNHEY, SVGAGI. The V end was cut by 6 bases, the J end by 0 bases, with 12 bases between. The CDR3 loop is CASRPDRISNQPQHF. The CDR3 nucleotides read TGTGCCAGCAGACCGGACAGAATTAGCAATCAGCCCCAGCATTTT.

The rearrangement links TRBV2 to TRBJ1-1; D is undetermined. Germline values: CDR1 SNHLY, CDR2 FYNNEI. The ends were cut back, 4 bases at V and 7 bases at J, with 4 bases in the middle. CDR3 length: 10 residues. CDR3 loop: CASSVGEAFF. The DNA for the CDR3 is TGTGCCAGCAGTGTCGGTGAAGCTTTCTTT.

This clone was recorded once. The chain is built from TRBV4-3 and TRBJ1-2; D is undetermined. Trimming stripped 0 bases from V and 6 bases from J, with 11 bases between. The germline gives CDR1 LGHNA, CDR2 YSLEER. The length of the CDR3 is 14 residues. CDR3 in DNA: TGCGCCAGCAGCCAAGAGAGCCGATCAAATGGCTACACCTTC. It yields the protein CASSQESRSNGYTF.

The chain combines TRBV5-4 with TRBJ2-5; 14 bases are a match to TRBD2. The V gene end was trimmed by 0 bases and the J gene end by 4 bases; junction bases not matched to a gene: 5. The germline V gene encodes CDR1 SGHNT and CDR2 YYREEE (reference sequence). The CDR3 sequence is 17 residues long. The CDR3 protein is CASSLAGLAGGGETQYF. CDR3 in DNA: TGTGCCAGCAGCTTGGCCGGACTAGCGGGAGGTGGAGAGACCCAGTACTTC.

The chain combines TRBV7-3 with TRBJ2-5; 8 positions agree with TRBD2. Germline-derived CDR1 and CDR2 are SGHTA and FQGTGA. V dropped 4 bases and J dropped 0; count of bases not matched to a gene: 22. The CDR3 runs 21 residues. CDR3 DNA: TGTGCCAGCAGCTGTCCTTGGTCTAGCGGGTCGGTGATTAGGTACCAAGAGACCCAGTACTTC. Encoded protein: CASSCPWSSGSVIRYQETQYF.

The J gene is TRBJ1-1, the V gene TRBV7-9, with a possible D match to TRBD1 (5 bases). Per germline, CDR1 SEHNR and CDR2 FQNEAQ (reference sequence). This CDR3 is 14 amino acids long. Trimming removed 5 bases from V and 4 bases from J, with 14 bases in between. CDR3 loop: CASSGARGGTEAFF. CDR3 DNA sequence: TGTGCCAGCAGCGGGGCCCGAGGCGGCACTGAAGCTTTCTTT.

The chain carries TRBV5-5 and TRBJ2-7, with D unclear. Germline V gene sequence: CDR1 SGHKS, CDR2 YYEKEE (reference sequence). The length of the CDR3 is 15 residues. Trimming pared 0 bases from V and 3 bases from J, leaving 13 bases between. CDR3 sequence: CASSLEWTPGYEQYF. CDR3 bases: TGTGCCAGCAGCTTGGAGTGGACGCCTGGCTACGAGCAGTACTTC.

The chain uses TRBV6-5 and TRBJ1-2, with D perhaps TRBD1 (5 bases). The germline V gene has CDR1 MNHEY and CDR2 SVGAGI. Trimming removed 6 bases from V and 2 bases from J, with 10 bases in between. CDR3 size: 13 residues. The CDR3 sequence: CASSRDRNYGYTF. The CDR3 bases are TGTGCCAGCAGCCGTGACAGAAACTATGGCTACACCTTC.

This clone showed up just a few times. The J gene is TRBJ2-7, the V gene TRBV11-3; a possible D gene is TRBD2 (6 bases). The CDR3 is 15 amino acids. Germline CDR1 reads SGHNT; CDR2 reads YENEEA. The ends were cut back, 2 bases at V and 2 bases at J, with 13 bases in the middle. For the CDR3, the DNA is TGTGCCAGCAGCTTAATGGGGACGGGGGCCTACGAGCAGTACTTC. Encoded protein: CASSLMGTGAYEQYF.

The J gene is TRBJ2-5, the V gene TRBV28; D gene uncertain. This CDR3 comprises 12 residues. CDR1 and CDR2 (germline): MDHEN, SYDVKM. V was trimmed by 2 bases and J by 4 bases, leaving 5 bases between them. The chain's CDR3 is CASSLRAETQYF. In nucleotides, the CDR3 is TGTGCCAGCAGTTTAAGGGCAGAGACCCAGTACTTC.